This entry describes one T cell receptor (beta chain). The antigen remains unidentified. A modified ARM-PCR protocol with three rounds of nested PCR amplified TCRbeta. TCRdb independently ran MiXCR on the multiplex PCR reads; one entry per CDR3 protein. The sample yields 120,000 to 150,000 distinct CDR3 sequences, around 61% seen once. The V gene lost 6 bases and the J gene lost 0 bases, with 13 bases spanning the gap. The V gene's germline CDR1 is DFQATT and CDR2 SNEGSKA (reference sequence). There are 14 residues in the CDR3. The template was RNA from unsorted bulk tissue. This sample stems from a study of tumor and adjacent non-tumor tissue in lung cancer. Study results and limitations: TCR diversity was significantly greater in tumor than normal lung tissue. Top 100 clones took a larger repertoire share in normal lung.

The J gene is TRBJ2-3, the V gene TRBV20-1; D unclear. The sample comprised lung tumor tissue. The receptor was derived from a man aged 55 to 70 with small cell lung cancer. As DNA, the CDR3 is TGCAGTGCGCTCGACATGATAAGCACAGATACGCAGTATTTT. Residues: CSALDMISTDTQYF.